These 8 T cell receptor beta chains were all obtained from the same sample, sequenced in a study of regulatory T cells in long-lasting Graves disease. CDR3 regions were amplified by Arm-PCR using iRepertoire HTBI primers to build TCR beta libraries. TCRdb recomputed calls from the multiplex PCR reads with MiXCR, one row per CDR3 protein. The data hold 500,000 to 700,000 distinct CDR3 sequences, with 25% to 30% observed a single time. Time point defined: persistent/refractory GD, antithyroid drugs over 5 years with positive TRAb. Construction of the TCR library relied on RNA isolated from PBMCs. The starting material was peripheral blood mononuclear cells (PBMCs), obtained when the disease was refractory, from a patient treated with antithyroid drugs. These receptors all stem from a female donor with Graves disease.

There are a few counts of this clonotype. The chain is built from TRBV3-1 and TRBJ2-5; D may match TRBD1 or TRBD2 (5 bases each). The germline V and J ends were trimmed by 4 bases and 7 bases, with 13 bases remaining between them. The CDR3 length is 13 residues. Germline assignment: CDR1 LGHDT and CDR2 YNNKEL (reference sequence). CDR3 DNA: TGTGCCAGCAGCCCGGGGCCGGCCGGGACCCAGTACTTC. Its protein product is CASSPGPAGTQYF.

This clonotype was counted many times. This chain connects TRBV12-5 to TRBJ2-2, with 7 bases identical to TRBD2. The V segment lost 5 bases and the J segment 2 bases; nucleotides outside the gene matches: 5. This CDR3 has 15 amino acids. Looked up from germline, CDR1 is LGHNT and CDR2 is FRNRAP. The CDR3 coding sequence is TGTGCTAGTGGTCAGCTAGCGGTTAACACCGGGGAGCTGTTTTTT. Encoded protein: CASGQLAVNTGELFF. Complete variable domain (other parts from reference TRBV12-5 and TRBJ2-2): DARVTQTPRHKVTEMGQEVTMRCQPILGHNTVFWYRQTMMQGLELLAYFRNRAPLDDSGMPKDRFSAEMPDATLATLKIQPSEPRDSAVYFCASGQLAVNTGELFFGEGSRLTVL.

The V call is TRBV19, the J call TRBJ1-2, with D unresolved. The CDR3 contains 12 residues. Germline V lookup: CDR1 LNHDA, CDR2 SQIVND (reference sequence). V was clipped by 7 bases and J by 4 bases, with 10 bases between them. CDR3 amino acids: CASMSGGYGYTF. CDR3 in DNA: TGTGCCAGTATGTCAGGAGGCTATGGCTACACCTTC.

This clonotype was detected only a few times. The chain has TRBV7-2 and TRBJ2-5, with 9 nucleotides matching TRBD1. V shed 5 bases and J 11 bases; nucleotides not matched to a gene: 6. Germline V lookup: CDR1 SGHTA, CDR2 FQGNSA. The CDR3 contains 12 residues. CDR3: CASSAYRGPQYF. The CDR3 nucleotides are TGTGCCAGCAGCGCATACAGGGGGCCTCAGTACTTC.

The genes are TRBV18 and TRBJ1-5, with a weak D call TRBD1 (6 bases). The CDR3 contains 16 residues. V was clipped by 3 bases and J by 5 bases, with 17 bases between them. Germline CDR1 KGHSH, CDR2 LQKENI. This CDR3 is CASSPRGRTEDQPQHF. The DNA for the CDR3 is TGTGCCAGCTCACCCCGGGGGAGGACAGAGGATCAGCCCCAGCATTTT.

This clonotype has a handful of counts. V gene TRBV3-1 combines with J gene TRBJ2-7; the D gene is possibly TRBD1 (6 bases). CDR1 and CDR2 (germline): LGHDT, YNNKEL (reference sequence). Trimming cost V 4 bases and J 2 bases, with 15 bases left between them. The CDR3 is 15 amino acids. In DNA, the CDR3 is TGTGCCAGCAGCCCCGACCCGGACAGACCCTACGAGCAGTACTTC. It is translated as CASSPDPDRPYEQYF.

The chain employs TRBV6-1 and TRBJ1-2; the match to TRBD1 covers 7 bases. Germline values: CDR1 MNHNS, CDR2 SASEGT. Trimming removed 4 bases from V and 3 bases from J; junction bases left unmatched: 14. The CDR3 loop spans 17 amino acids. This chain's CDR3 is CASSVRDSHPTDYGYTF. The CDR3 nucleotides are TGTGCCAGCAGTGTCCGGGACAGCCATCCCACGGACTATGGCTACACCTTC.

The V and J genes are TRBV20-1 and TRBJ1-1; 9 bases align to TRBD1. Germline CDR1 reads DFQATT; CDR2 reads SNEGSKA (reference sequence). The CDR3 extends over 16 amino acids. Losses at the gene ends were 0 bases for V and 3 bases for J; bases not matched to a gene: 8. The CDR3 DNA sequence: TGCAGTGCTAGAGAAACCCAGGGACAGGGCGACACTGAAGCTTTCTTT. The encoded protein is CSARETQGQGDTEAFF.